This T cell receptor beta chain derives from a study of blood T cells in healthy people across ages (dated by TCRdb to between 2014 and 2016). For context, the study as a whole: In model experiments, template switching captured roughly one uniquely barcoded TCR beta cDNA molecule for every two T cells. Age-related changes in TCR beta repertoire diversity were measured in the study by deep sequencing normalized with unique cDNA molecular identifiers. The donors were divided into four age groups: young (average about 15 years), middle-aged (around 37), aged (approximately 62) and long-lived (roughly 88). To avoid experimental bias, donors of different ages were distributed randomly across sequencing lanes. The study analyzed two additional independent replicas of 1 million unique cDNA reads from the same blood draw for two donors, one aged 18 to 30 and one aged 80 or older.

For this clonotype: Its recognized antigen is unknown. Base qualities are not at hand, and no much larger clone is one base apart.

Library preparation used 5' RACE. The run used an Illumina HiSeq 2500. A second PCR of roughly 6 to 12 cycles was performed with a sample-barcoded 5' primer and a J-beta primer mix. A unique molecular identifier was introduced onto each TCR beta cDNA molecule by a template-switch 5' adaptor carrying 12 random nucleotides. At least 3 million CDR3-containing paired-end reads were obtained from each sample. All of the RNA was converted into first-strand cDNA using the Mint cDNA synthesis kit, with a TRBC-specific oligonucleotide serving as the primer. All cDNA was treated with uracil-DNA glycosylase and then went through a first 18-cycle PCR with the universal primers M1SS and BC2_uni_R. In the source study's methods: Normalization of each sample was performed by random selection of 1 million high-quality reads, each carrying a distinct molecular identifier. Instead of being binned into consensus sequences, reads with shared molecular identifiers were discarded. MiTCR, run with a Q25 quality threshold and the strictest error-elimination algorithm, handled CDR3 identification, clonotype clustering and error correction. Lower-bound total TCR beta diversity was estimated with a nonparametric unseen species model using Euler transformation. TCRdb trimmed public reads at Q25 via fastp, called clones via MiXCR and kept in-frame beta chains. A single entry per CDR3 protein holds the most common genes and DNA from its merged rows. V and J calls and clone size were set by TCRdb, not the authors. The sample records hundreds of thousands of distinct CDR3 sequences, roughly 50% of which are singletons. The top ten clones comprise under 30% of the sample.

Systemically healthy Caucasian individuals from Russia, approximately 39 in total and aged roughly 6 to 100 years, were included as donors. About 10 milliliters of peripheral blood were collected from each donor into EDTA-treated Vacutainer tubes. PBMCs were isolated by Ficoll-Paque density-gradient centrifugation, with at least 6.5 million obtained per sample. Trizol reagent was used to extract total RNA from the PBMCs, yielding at least 6 micrograms per sample. For every donor, flow cytometry on a PBMC aliquot measured the percentage of naive CD45RAhigh/CD27high T cells. V lost 5 bases and J lost 12 bases, and the count of bases not matched to a germline gene is 21. The CDR3 spans 16 residues, from the cysteine through the phenylalanine. Only the CDR3 DNA is retained, 48 bases long and in frame from the first base. The germline V gene (reference sequence) specifies DFQATT as CDR1 and SNEGSKA as CDR2.

Study-wide conclusions, independent of this receptor: A strong correlation was found between observed TCR beta diversity and the percentage of naive T cells measured by flow cytometry. Estimates of total diversity based on one million sequenced T cells were considered lower bounds and underestimates. Bulk unsorted PBMC profiling prevented conclusive comparison of naive and antigen-experienced compartments. Because donor CMV infection status was unknown, age-related changes in expanded clonotypes were potentially confounded. As age increased, observed TCR beta diversity per million T cells dropped in a roughly linear way, and a significant reduction was already evident by age roughly 36. Compared with the aged group, more naive CD4+ T cells, fewer expanded clones and increased TCR diversity were shown by the long-lived group, suggesting age selection.

The V and J genes are TRBV20-1 and TRBJ2-1, with 8 bases in between that match TRBD2. Sequencing used blood. This TCR came from a man aged 35 to 55 in good health. The DNA is TGCAGTGCTGGTACTAGTTGGGGGAGTAGCGGGACCGGGCAGTTCTTC. It is translated as CSAGTSWGSSGTGQFF.